These 23 T cell receptor beta chains share one sample of origin, sequenced in a study of control samples from healthy donors and cancer patients. Profiling relied on immunoSEQ multiplex PCR, and the TCRdb table lists in-frame clones only, not all of them. The sample lists about 51,000 clones; roughly 90% were seen once. Sequencing used PBMCs. The receptors shown here come from a man aged 40-55 years with colorectal cancer.

This chain connects TRBV30 to TRBJ1-4; possible D gene TRBD1, 6 bases. Germline loops: CDR1 GTSNPN, CDR2 SVGIG (reference sequence). Trimming cost V 4 bases and J 7 bases, with 22 bases left between them. The CDR3 length is 16 residues. This chain's CDR3 is CAWTFPTGTTGEKLFF. The DNA of the CDR3 is TGTGCCTGGACCTTCCCTACCGGGACAACGGGTGAAAAACTGTTTTTT.

The chain combines TRBV5-1 with TRBJ2-5; TRBD2 agrees at 9 bases. Trimming took 0 bases from V and 1 from J; bases not matched to a gene: 4. Germline V gives CDR1 SGHRS, CDR2 YFSETQ. The CDR3 loop spans 16 amino acids. Here the CDR3 reads CASSLGGRGGQETQYF. CDR3 coding DNA: TGCGCCAGCAGCTTGGGGGGGCGGGGGGGCCAAGAGACCCAGTACTTC.

Here the CDR3 reads CASSLAQGSSYEQYF. CDR3 DNA sequence: TGCGCCAGCAGCTTGGCGCAGGGAAGCTCCTACGAGCAGTACTTC. V gene TRBV5-1 combines with J gene TRBJ2-7; a weak D match, TRBD1 (5 bases). CDR1 and CDR2 from the germline V gene are SGHRS and YFSETQ. The CDR3 runs 15 residues. Between the trimmed V and J ends, which lost 0 bases and 0 bases, there was a span of 10 bases.

This chain uses TRBV6-1 with TRBJ1-1; D uncertain. The CDR3 contains 15 residues. The germline CDR1 and CDR2 sequences are MNHNS and SASEGT. The V end lost 3 bases, the J end lost 1 base, and 12 bases lay between the germline ends. Here the CDR3 reads CASSDEAARNTEAFF. The CDR3 DNA is TGTGCCAGCAGTGATGAGGCAGCCAGGAACACTGAAGCTTTCTTT.

V and J are TRBV9 and TRBJ1-1; D is unclear. The CDR3 runs to 14 residues. From germline, CDR1 is SGDLS and CDR2 YYNGEE. V lost 0 bases and J 0 bases, leaving 6 bases between the germline ends. The CDR3 sequence: CASSVGRLNTEAFF. As DNA, the CDR3 is TGTGCCAGCAGCGTAGGACGGCTGAACACTGAAGCTTTCTTT.

The chain employs TRBV6-5 and TRBJ2-1; D not resolved. The germline V and J ends were trimmed by 5 bases and 0 bases, with 5 bases remaining between them. Per germline, CDR1 MNHEY and CDR2 SVGAGI. The CDR3 consists of 13 residues. The CDR3 reads CASSKGSYNEQFF. CDR3 nucleotide sequence: TGTGCCAGCAGTAAGGGCTCCTACAATGAGCAGTTCTTC.

The chain recombines TRBV19 with TRBJ2-3; D is ambiguous. The CDR3 is 16 amino acids. Germline CDR1 LNHDA, CDR2 SQIVND (reference sequence). Trimming cost V 1 base and J 0 bases, with 11 bases left between them. CDR3 coding DNA: TGTGCCAGTAGTATAGGCCCACCGGAAAGCACAGATACGCAGTATTTT. Translating it yields CASSIGPPESTDTQYF.

This chain connects TRBV9 to TRBJ1-2; 7 bases line up with TRBD1. Losses at the gene ends were 4 bases for V and 4 bases for J; bases not matched to a gene: 10. CDR3 size: 15 residues. CDR1 and CDR2 from the germline V gene are SGDLS and YYNGEE. In DNA, the CDR3 is TGTGCCAGCAGCCCCTCAGGGGGTGGGCCCTATGGCTACACCTTC. Its translation is CASSPSGGGPYGYTF.

This sequence joins TRBV11-3 and TRBJ2-7, with 7 bases that match TRBD1. V trimming: 2 bases; J trimming: 6 bases; junction bases outside the gene matches: 4. Germline loops: CDR1 SGHNT, CDR2 YENEEA. There are 13 residues in the CDR3. CDR3 residues: CASSLIGGGEQYF. CDR3 bases: TGTGCCAGCAGCTTAATAGGGGGCGGCGAGCAGTACTTC. Full variable domain (rest looked up from reference TRBV11-3 and TRBJ2-7): EAGVVQSPRYKIIEKKQPVAFWCNPISGHNTLYWYLQNLGQGPELLIRYENEEAVDDSQLPKDRFSAERLKGVDSTLKIQPAELGDSAVYLCASSLIGGGEQYFGPGTRLTVT.

The chain links TRBV5-4 to TRBJ2-3; no reliable D call. Trimming took 2 bases from V and 1 from J, leaving 14 bases between them. Looked up from germline, CDR1 is SGHNT and CDR2 is YYREEE (reference sequence). The CDR3 has 16 amino acids. As DNA, the CDR3 is TGTGCCAGCAGCTTAGGGAACTGGATGGGCACAGATACGCAGTATTTT. Residues: CASSLGNWMGTDTQYF.

This chain joins TRBV6-2 or TRBV6-3 and TRBJ2-1; TRBD2 is a possible D gene (6 bases). The CDR3 extends over 15 amino acids. Germline lookup yields CDR1 MNHEY and CDR2 SVGEGT. Trimming took off 6 bases at V and 5 bases at J, with 17 bases between the two ends. CDR3: CASSEPGLGHNEQFF. CDR3 nucleotide sequence: TGTGCCAGCAGCGAGCCGGGACTGGGGCACAATGAGCAGTTCTTC.

This chain uses TRBV5-1 with TRBJ2-2; 9 positions match TRBD2. This CDR3 is 17 amino acids long. Germline V gene lookup returns CDR1 SGHRS and CDR2 YFSETQ. V shed 0 bases, J shed 6 bases, and the junction held 9 bases outside the gene matches. The CDR3 loop reads CASSLGGPTSGAGELFF. CDR3 DNA: TGCGCCAGCAGCTTGGGCGGACCGACTAGCGGCGCCGGGGAGCTGTTTTTT.

This chain connects TRBV10-3 to TRBJ1-1; D call uncertain. V shed 1 base and J shed 5 bases, with 14 bases lying between them. CDR1 is ENHRY and CDR2 is SYGVKD in the germline V gene. The CDR3 spans 15 residues. The CDR3 reads CAISEYGELRTEAFF. In DNA form, the CDR3 reads TGTGCCATCAGTGAGTACGGAGAATTGCGTACTGAAGCTTTCTTT.

CDR3 in DNA: TGCGCCAGCAGCCAAATCAGTGGACAGGGGAACTATGGCTACACCTTC. Amino acid sequence: CASSQISGQGNYGYTF. The V and J genes are TRBV4-1 and TRBJ1-2; 9 positions match TRBD1. The CDR3 sequence is 16 residues long. In germline, CDR1 is MGHRA, CDR2 YSYEKL. The V segment lost 2 bases and the J segment 2 bases; nucleotides outside the gene matches: 6.

The chain uses TRBV19 and TRBJ1-6, with 9 bases fitting TRBD1. Trimming removed 5 bases from V and 6 bases from J; junction bases left unmatched: 5. The germline V gene encodes CDR1 LNHDA and CDR2 SQIVND (reference sequence). The CDR3 length is 15 residues. The CDR3 loop reads CASSGAGQGNSPLHF. In DNA, the CDR3 is TGTGCCAGTAGTGGCGCGGGACAGGGTAATTCACCCCTCCACTTT.

The chain recombines TRBV14 with TRBJ2-5, with D tentatively TRBD2 (5 bases). This CDR3 comprises 16 residues. CDR1 is SGHDN and CDR2 is FVKESK in the germline V gene. V shed 0 bases and J shed 5 bases, with 16 bases lying between them. The chain's CDR3 is CASSQDLGEGGETQYF. The CDR3 DNA follows: TGTGCCAGCAGCCAAGACTTGGGTGAGGGCGGCGAGACCCAGTACTTC.

This clone was recorded a few times. This rearrangement joins TRBV6-5 to TRBJ1-2; D not resolved. Germline assignment: CDR1 MNHEY and CDR2 SVGAGI. Trimming cost V 4 bases and J 7 bases, with 19 bases left between them. This CDR3 region has 15 residues. The CDR3 bases are TGTGCCAGCAGTTCCCCCTCGGATCTAGGGCTTGGCTACACCTTC. This gives the protein CASSSPSDLGLGYTF.

The chain has TRBV19 and TRBJ1-5, with D unresolved. Germline CDR1 and CDR2: LNHDA and SQIVND (reference sequence). The CDR3 sequence is 16 residues long. The CDR3: CPHEPGRGGGNQPQHF. In nucleotides, the CDR3 is TGTCCTCACGAGCCGGGCAGAGGCGGTGGCAATCAGCCCCAGCATTTT.

The chain employs TRBV24-1 and TRBJ1-2; D is unclear. There are 14 residues in the CDR3. CDR1 and CDR2 (germline): KGHDR, SFDVKD. The V end lost 9 bases, the J end lost 0 bases, and 13 bases lay between the germline ends. CDR3 protein: CATAGSSPNYGYTF. CDR3 coding DNA: TGTGCCACCGCGGGGTCAAGCCCTAACTATGGCTACACCTTC.

The V and J genes are TRBV11-3 and TRBJ2-1; D gene unclear. Germline V lookup: CDR1 SGHNT, CDR2 YENEEA. The CDR3 is made up of 13 amino acids. Trimming removed 1 base from V and 4 bases from J, with 5 bases in between. CDR3 DNA: TGTGCCAGCAGCTTAGGGCAGTACAATGAGCAGTTCTTC. Amino acids: CASSLGQYNEQFF.

The chain combines TRBV10-3 with TRBJ2-7, with D unclear. The ends were cut back, 3 bases at V and 1 base at J, with 4 bases in the middle. Germline assignment: CDR1 ENHRY and CDR2 SYGVKD. This CDR3 spans 12 amino acids. CDR3 nucleotide sequence: TGTGCCATCAGTGAAGTGTCCTACGAGCAGTACTTC. This sequence encodes CAISEVSYEQYF.

J is TRBJ2-7 and V is TRBV28; perhaps TRBD1 as D (5 bases). The CDR3 covers 13 residues. Germline assignment: CDR1 MDHEN and CDR2 SYDVKM. V was clipped by 3 bases and J by 3 bases, with 9 bases between them. CDR3 nucleotides: TGTGCCAGCAGTTTTCCAGGGTTCTACGAGCAGTACTTC. This translates into CASSFPGFYEQYF.

This clone has only a few counts. V and J are TRBV5-5 and TRBJ1-6, with TRBD1 matching over 12 bases. The CDR3 consists of 19 residues. CDR1 is SGHKS, CDR2 YYEKEE, per germline (reference sequence). Trimming took 3 bases from V and 1 from J; bases not matched to a gene: 8. The DNA of the CDR3 is TGTGCCAGCAGCTCCGGGACAGGGGGCAAGTGGTCCTATAATTCACCCCTCCACTTT. Translation gives CASSSGTGGKWSYNSPLHF.